One T cell receptor (beta chain) is described in this entry. Its cognate antigen is unknown. In the PCR, 60 Vbeta and 13 Jbeta primers were used. This table comes from immunoSEQ multiplex PCR, and its TCRdb copy is limited to in-frame clones, with some not included. The table lists about 150,000 clones, 80% to 90% of them singletons. This entry is derived from a study of cytomegalovirus exposure and HLA in healthy donors. Whole-study findings and limits: In an earlier analysis, most TCR beta V segments were productive about 87% or about 30% of the time. The listing of 150 to 200 TCR beta chains classed them as cytomegalovirus-associated. Owing to their indistinguishability, certain V segments, notably TRBV6-2 and TRBV6-3, were excluded.

Trimming removed 7 bases from V and 3 bases from J, with 12 bases in between. The length of the CDR3 is 13 residues. The germline V gene encodes CDR1 SNHLY and CDR2 FYNNEI. Sequencing input: PBMCs. The rearrangement uses TRBV2 and TRBJ1-2; D remains unclear. The sequence came from a man over 45 in good health and CMV-seropositive. The CDR3 bases are TGTGCCAGCAACGAATTAACGGACTATGGCTACACCTTC. Amino acids: CASNELTDYGYTF.